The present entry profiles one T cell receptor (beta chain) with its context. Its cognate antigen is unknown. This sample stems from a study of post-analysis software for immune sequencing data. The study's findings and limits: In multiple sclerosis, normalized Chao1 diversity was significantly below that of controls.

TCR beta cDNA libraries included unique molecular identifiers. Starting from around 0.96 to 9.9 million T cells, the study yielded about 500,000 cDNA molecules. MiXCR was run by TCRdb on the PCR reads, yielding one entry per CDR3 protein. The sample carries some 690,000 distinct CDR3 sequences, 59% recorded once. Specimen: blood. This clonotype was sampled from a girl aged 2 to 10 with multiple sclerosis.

CDR3 protein: CASGLSGTEQYF. The DNA for the CDR3 is TGTGCTAGTGGTTTATCCGGGACCGAGCAGTACTTC. The V and J genes are TRBV12-5 and TRBJ2-7; D is tentatively TRBD1 or TRBD2 (5 bases each). The CDR3 extends over 12 amino acids. V lost 3 bases, J lost 6 bases, and 9 bases lay in between. Germline loops: CDR1 LGHNT, CDR2 FRNRAP.